This T cell receptor beta chain comes out of a study of blood T cell repertoires in COVID-19. Measured with immunoSEQ multiplex PCR; TCRdb has only the in-frame clones, and not every one. Among 80,000 to 95,000 clones listed, 75% to 85% were seen once. The TCR sequence derives from a man older than 75 with COVID-19, enrolled during active disease. The sequencing input was peripheral blood.

The CDR3: CASSVTYGLTSGNTIYF. CDR3 coding DNA: TGTGCCAGCAGCGTAACGTACGGACTGACCTCTGGAAACACCATATATTTT. The gene calls are TRBV3-1 (or the pseudogene TRBV3-2) and TRBJ1-3; D is uncertain. The germline gives CDR1 LGHDT, CDR2 YNNKEL (reference sequence). The CDR3 consists of 17 residues. V was cut by 5 bases and J by 0 bases, with 17 bases left in between.